The rows below give T cell receptor beta chains drawn from one sample of a study of blood T cell repertoires in COVID-19. TCRdb's table, derived via immunoSEQ multiplex PCR, lists solely in-frame clones and lacks some. Seen here are fewer than 500,000 clones, about 85% observed once, and the top ten hold around 0.7%. The sequencing input was PBMCs or T cells enriched from blood (not recorded which). All receptors come from a woman between 18 and 29 years old who had recovered from COVID-19. Each CDR3 is given with its conserved first and last residue. The D gene is left open where the match is weak. Some rows have no size entry. The others give once, few or many, or a class for an expanded clone.

TRBV2	.	TRBJ2-7	.	TGTGCCAGCAGTGTCAGGGGTGACTCCTACGAGCAGTACTTC	CASSVRGDSYEQYF
TRBV4-1	.	TRBJ2-3	.	TGCGCCAGCAGCCCAGGGATTCGGACGACTAGCACAGATACGCAGTATTTT	CASSPGIRTTSTDTQYF
TRBV18	.	TRBJ2-5	.	TGTGCCAGCTCACCGGAGAGGGAGGAGACCCAGTACTTC	CASSPEREETQYF
TRBV6-5	.	TRBJ2-3	TRBD1	TGTGCCAGGGGGGTAGGGGGCGTAGATACGCAGTATTTT	CARGVGGVDTQYF
TRBV2	.	TRBJ2-2	TRBD1	TGTGCCAGGGCTCCCCGGACAGGGAACACCGGGGAGCTGTTTTTT	CARAPRTGNTGELFF
TRBV6-6	.	TRBJ2-2	.	TGTGCCAGCAGTTATGGGTCAGCGGTAACCGGGGAGCTGTTTTTT	CASSYGSAVTGELFF
TRBV9	.	TRBJ1-1	.	TGTGCCAGCAGCGTAGGGGGAGCGAACACTGAAGCTTTCTTT	CASSVGGANTEAFF
TRBV6-5	.	TRBJ1-1	.	TGTGCCAGCAGTCTTATGCGGGGGGACACTGAAGCTTTCTTT	CASSLMRGDTEAFF
TRBV6-6	.	TRBJ1-2	TRBD1	TGTGCCAGCAGTTTTGGACAGGGATATGGCTACACCTTC	CASSFGQGYGYTF
TRBV10-2	.	TRBJ1-2	TRBD1	TGCGCCAGCAGTCCTTCGACAGGGGGCGTTTGGGGCTACACCTTC	CASSPSTGGVWGYTF
TRBV2	few	TRBJ2-2	.	TGTGCCAGCAGTCCTGTGAGGGTCGGTACCGGGGAGCTGTTTTTT	CASSPVRVGTGELFF
TRBV3-1/TRBV3-2	.	TRBJ2-7	.	TGTGCCAGCAGCCAAGATAGGGGCTACGAGCAGTACTTC	CASSQDRGYEQYF
TRBV19	.	TRBJ1-5	.	TGTGCCAGTAGTATTATGGCAACGAACAATCAGCCCCAGCATTTT	CASSIMATNNQPQHF
TRBV30	.	TRBJ1-5	TRBD1	TGTGCCTGGAGTCCGGGACAGTTAGATCAGCCCCAGCATTTT	CAWSPGQLDQPQHF
TRBV30	.	TRBJ2-7	.	TGTGCCTGGAGTGTACCGCAGATCTACGAGCAGTACTTC	CAWSVPQIYEQYF
TRBV19	few	TRBJ1-3	.	TGTGCCAGTAGTAAGGGGGTTGGAAACACCATATATTTT	CASSKGVGNTIYF
TRBV2	.	TRBJ2-6	.	TGTGCCAGCAGTGACAGGGTTGCTGGGGCCAACGTCCTGACTTTC	CASSDRVAGANVLTF
TRBV7-6	.	TRBJ2-5	.	TGTGCCAGCAGCTTCCCAGCAGGGGTTTCAGAGACCCAGTACTTC	CASSFPAGVSETQYF
TRBV4-1	.	TRBJ1-4	.	TGCGCCAGCAGCCGACTACCGGGGACAACTAATGAAAAACTGTTTTTT	CASSRLPGTTNEKLFF
TRBV5-4	.	TRBJ2-7	.	TGTGCCAGCAGCTCCGAGGAGGGGTGGAGCTCCTACGAGCAGTACTTC	CASSSEEGWSSYEQYF
TRBV5-1	.	TRBJ2-5	.	TGCGCCAGCAGCTCGCCAGAAGAGACCCAGTACTTC	CASSSPEETQYF
TRBV7-2	.	TRBJ1-2	.	TGTGCCAGCAGCGAAATACAAGGGGCGCTGGATGGCTACACCTTC	CASSEIQGALDGYTF
TRBV6-5	.	TRBJ1-1	TRBD1	TGTGCCAGCAGTTACGGTATGACAGGGTCACGAACTGAAGCTTTCTTT	CASSYGMTGSRTEAFF
TRBV19	.	TRBJ1-1	.	TGTGCCAGTAGTATAGACAGGAACACTGAAGCTTTCTTT	CASSIDRNTEAFF
TRBV4-1	.	TRBJ2-1	.	TGCGCCAGCAGCCAAGTAAGGACTGGAAGCTCCTACAATGAGCAGTTCTTC	CASSQVRTGSSYNEQFF
TRBV2	.	TRBJ2-2	.	TGTGCCAGCAGTCCTAGTCCCCCCGGGGAGCTGTTTTTT	CASSPSPPGELFF
TRBV3-1/TRBV3-2	.	TRBJ2-7	.	TGTGCCAGCAGCCAAGGAGGACGGAAGGCAGGGGAGCAGTACTTC	CASSQGGRKAGEQYF
TRBV30	.	TRBJ1-6	.	TGTGCCTGGAACCTGGCGCGGTTAAGTACCTATAATTCACCCCTCCACTTT	CAWNLARLSTYNSPLHF
TRBV5-1	.	TRBJ1-1	.	TGCGCCAGCAGCTTGGATGTCCTTCACACTGAAGCTTTCTTT	CASSLDVLHTEAFF
TRBV5-1	.	TRBJ2-5	.	TGCGCCAGCAGCTTGGGGTCTCGACAGCCTCCGGGGACCCAGTACTTC	CASSLGSRQPPGTQYF
TRBV3-1/TRBV3-2	.	TRBJ1-2	.	TGTGCCAGCAGCCAAGATGCGGGATACTATGGCTACACCTTC	CASSQDAGYYGYTF
TRBV5-1	.	TRBJ2-7	TRBD2	TGCGCCAGCAGCAGGGGACTAGCGGGGGCTTTCTACGAGCAGTACTTC	CASSRGLAGAFYEQYF
TRBV7-2	.	TRBJ2-7	.	TGTGCCAGCAGCTTAGTGGCCCGACATAGCGAGGGCGAGCAGTACTTC	CASSLVARHSEGEQYF
TRBV18	.	TRBJ2-1	TRBD1	TGTGCCAGCTCGGCCGGGACAGGGGGGTACAATGAGCAGTTCTTC	CASSAGTGGYNEQFF
TRBV5-6	once	TRBJ1-5	.	TGTGCCAGCAGCTTGATGGGGGGGCCGGATAGCAATCAGCCCCAGCATTTT	CASSLMGGPDSNQPQHF
TRBV5-4	.	TRBJ2-1	TRBD1	TGTGCCAGCAGCCAGGGGGCGCAGTTAGGGGAGCAGTTCTTC	CASSQGAQLGEQFF
TRBV6-1	.	TRBJ2-2	TRBD2	TGTGCCAGCAGTGAAGACGGGGGGTCCACCGGGGAGCTGTTTTTT	CASSEDGGSTGELFF
TRBV7-3	.	TRBJ2-6	TRBD1	TGTGCCAGCAGCTTAGAGGGGGCTTCCGGGGCCAACGTCCTGACTTTC	CASSLEGASGANVLTF
TRBV28	.	TRBJ1-2	.	TGTGCCAGCAGTAAACGGGGGTGGTCTGGCTACACCTTC	CASSKRGWSGYTF
TRBV5-1	.	TRBJ2-7	TRBD1	TGCGCCAGCAGCCGTCCCGGGACAGGGCTCGCCTACGAGCAGTACTTC	CASSRPGTGLAYEQYF
TRBV5-1	.	TRBJ1-3	TRBD1	TGCGCCAGCAGCTTGACAGGGGTTACCTCTGGAAACACCATATATTTT	CASSLTGVTSGNTIYF
TRBV2	once	TRBJ1-3	TRBD1	TGTGCCAGCACTATTAGACAGGGGGGTTACAACACCATATATTTT	CASTIRQGGYNTIYF
TRBV28	.	TRBJ1-2	TRBD1	TGTGCCAGCAGTTTCAGGGGCCAGGGGGCCGGAGGCTACACCTTC	CASSFRGQGAGGYTF
TRBV2	.	TRBJ2-5	.	TGTGCCAGCGGTGGGGGGCGGACCCAAGAGACCCAGTACTTC	CASGGGRTQETQYF
TRBV6-5	.	TRBJ1-1	.	TGTGCCAGCAGTTACGGGGGGGGAAACACTGAAGCTTTCTTT	CASSYGGGNTEAFF
TRBV3-1/TRBV3-2	.	TRBJ1-1	.	TGTGCCAGCAGCCAAGATCTCGGGGGAGCTTTCTTT	CASSQDLGGAFF